This TCR beta chain was sequenced in a study of blood T cell repertoires in COVID-19. Whole-study context: The United States, Italy and Spain were the sources of the acute and convalescent COVID-19 samples. The cDNA or gDNA used as material had been derived from T cells, B-cell-depleted T cells, or PBMCs.

In the authors' methods: Nucleated cell counts were estimated from reference gene primer amplification. The protocol was immunoSEQ multiplex PCR, while the TCRdb copy is restricted to in-frame clones and leaves out a portion. D and trimming were read from the DNA, whereas the V and J calls and clone size are those reported in that table. This sample carries fewer than 200,000 clones, around 85% of them seen once, and the ten largest clones take around 7.5%. The source is a woman in her sixties with acute or convalescent COVID-19. The sequenced material came from peripheral blood.

CDR3 amino acids: CASSPHGTSGNTGELFF. The CDR3 DNA is TGTGCCAGCAGCCCGCACGGGACTAGCGGGAACACCGGGGAGCTGTTTTTT. V and J are TRBV5-4 and TRBJ2-2; TRBD2 matches at 11 bases. Germline CDR1 and CDR2: SGHNT and YYREEE (reference sequence). CDR3 length: 17 amino acids. The V segment lost 4 bases and the J segment 1 base; nucleotides outside the gene matches: 6.